The 12 T cell receptor beta chains in this list originate from one sample, sequenced in a study of blood T cell repertoires in COVID-19. Profiled with immunoSEQ multiplex PCR; TCRdb holds only in-frame clones, not every one. Among about 190,000 clones listed, approximately 80% were seen once. Sequences were obtained from peripheral blood. The source of these receptors is a man aged 55 to 70 with acute or convalescent COVID-19.

This rearrangement joins TRBV6-1 to TRBJ1-5; 8 bases fit TRBD1. Germline V lookup: CDR1 MNHNS, CDR2 SASEGT. The CDR3 has 17 residues. J was trimmed by 1 base and V by 2 bases; bases with no gene match: 7. The CDR3 loop is CASSERAGGISNQPQHF. In DNA, the CDR3 is TGTGCCAGCAGTGAACGGGCAGGGGGCATCAGCAATCAGCCCCAGCATTTT.

The rearrangement joins TRBV7-9 to TRBJ1-2; possibly TRBD1 for D (5 bases). Trimming stripped 2 bases from V and 3 bases from J, with 13 bases between. Germline CDR1 reads SEHNR; CDR2 reads FQNEAQ (reference sequence). There are 15 residues in the CDR3. The CDR3 DNA sequence: TGTGCCAGCAGCTTACCGAGGGGCGGGGACTATGGCTACACCTTC. It translates to CASSLPRGGDYGYTF.

This clone was seen a handful of times. The V call is TRBV6-1, the J call TRBJ1-2, with D hard to call. The V end lost 3 bases, the J end lost 8 bases, and 13 bases lay between the germline ends. Germline loops: CDR1 MNHNS, CDR2 SASEGT. The CDR3 is made up of 13 amino acids. The CDR3 region has the DNA TGTGCCAGCAGTGACCTCTCAGGCCTCGGCTACACCTTC. This codes for CASSDLSGLGYTF.

The chain has TRBV4-2 and TRBJ2-1; 12 positions agree with TRBD2. V lost 2 bases, J lost 4 bases, and 9 bases stayed unmatched. This CDR3 comprises 18 residues. Germline V lookup: CDR1 LGHNA, CDR2 YNFKEQ. The CDR3, as DNA: TGTGCCAGCAGCCAACCCACTAGCGGGGGGCCCCGTTACAATGAGCAGTTCTTC. This sequence encodes CASSQPTSGGPRYNEQFF.

The chain joins TRBV19 to TRBJ1-2; 9 bases agree with TRBD1. This CDR3 contains 14 residues. CDR1 and CDR2 (germline): LNHDA, SQIVND (reference sequence). The V segment lost 5 bases and the J segment 7 bases; nucleotides outside the gene matches: 8. In DNA form, the CDR3 reads TGTGCCAGTAGTCCCGGGACAGGGCTGGTTGGCTACACCTTC. It specifies CASSPGTGLVGYTF.

This sequence joins TRBV10-3 and TRBJ2-1; the match to TRBD2 covers 12 bases. The CDR3 is 17 residues long. V gave up 2 bases and J gave up 7 bases; unmatched junction bases: 9. Germline CDR1 is ENHRY and CDR2 is SYGVKD. The CDR3 DNA reads TGTGCCATCAGTGAGGGTCTAGCGGGGGGGCATATGAATGAGCAGTTCTTC. Translating it yields CAISEGLAGGHMNEQFF.

V gene TRBV5-5 combines with J gene TRBJ2-1; 14 bases are a match to TRBD2. CDR3 length: 16 residues. Germline CDR1 reads SGHKS; CDR2 reads YYEKEE (reference sequence). With 0 bases clipped from V and 9 bases from J, the junction kept 5 bases outside the gene matches. In DNA, the CDR3 is TGTGCCAGCAGCTTGGGGGGACTAGCGGGAGTTTTTGAGCAGTTCTTC. Its translation: CASSLGGLAGVFEQFF.

The rearrangement links TRBV20-1 to TRBJ1-2, with a possible D match to TRBD1 (5 bases). The CDR3 contains 13 residues. Deletions cut 3 bases from V and 8 bases from J, with 16 bases between. Per the germline V gene, CDR1 is DFQATT and CDR2 is SNEGSKA (reference sequence). The CDR3 region is CSASTGEVEGYTF. In nucleotides, the CDR3 is TGCAGTGCTAGTACGGGGGAGGTGGAGGGCTACACCTTC.

This rearrangement joins TRBV7-8 to TRBJ2-2; 10 nucleotides match TRBD2. Germline CDR1 SGHVS, CDR2 FQNEAQ. The CDR3 spans 17 residues. Trimming took 5 bases from V and 5 from J; bases not matched to a gene: 11. The CDR3 nucleotides read TGTGCCAGCAGCCCCCGTGCCAGCGGGGGGGCAACCGGGGAGCTGTTTTTT. Translating gives CASSPRASGGATGELFF.

The chain carries TRBV4-1 and TRBJ1-5; D is uncertain. The V gene lost 3 bases and the J gene lost 11 bases, with 23 bases spanning the gap. Germline V lookup: CDR1 MGHRA, CDR2 YSYEKL. The CDR3 covers 16 residues. DNA for the CDR3: TGCGCCAGCAGCCACCGCCCAGCGGACGCCGTATCGGCCCAGCATTTT. Protein sequence: CASSHRPADAVSAQHF.

The V call is TRBV6-5, the J call TRBJ1-2; maybe TRBD1 (6 bases). Germline values: CDR1 MNHEY, CDR2 SVGAGI. Between the trimmed V and J ends, which lost 5 bases and 0 bases, there was a span of 13 bases. The CDR3 covers 15 residues. The CDR3 is CASSPWDNPNYGYTF. CDR3 nucleotide sequence: TGTGCCAGCAGTCCATGGGACAACCCTAACTATGGCTACACCTTC.

The chain has TRBV27 and TRBJ1-4, with 8 positions matching TRBD1. Germline loops: CDR1 MNHEY, CDR2 SMNVEV (reference sequence). The V gene end was trimmed by 1 base and the J gene end by 7 bases; junction bases not matched to a gene: 5. The CDR3 has 15 residues. This CDR3 is CASSLWQGAGEKLFF. CDR3 sequence (DNA): TGTGCCAGCAGTTTATGGCAGGGGGCTGGTGAAAAACTGTTTTTT.